This is a list of T cell receptor beta chains from one sample in a study of blood T cell repertoires in COVID-19. Method: immunoSEQ multiplex PCR; TCRdb's copy keeps in-frame clones and lacks some. This sample has roughly 87,000 clones, with 70% to 90% found just once. Source material: peripheral blood. The receptors here all came from a woman over 75 with COVID-19, enrolled during active disease. Each CDR3 is given with its conserved first and last residue. D genes are given only for firm matches. The size entry is marked missing in some rows and otherwise reads once, few, many or a size class.

v_gene: TRBV6-5; abundance: once; d_gene: TRBD1; len: 15; j_gene: TRBJ1-2; CDR3aa: CASSPTAGQAYGYTF; CDR3nt: TGTGCCAGCAGTCCTACGGCGGGACAGGCCTATGGCTACACCTTC
v_gene: TRBV2; abundance: NA; d_gene: TRBD2; len: 16; j_gene: TRBJ2-1; CDR3aa: CASSVLAGPKRNEQFF; CDR3nt: TGTGCCAGCAGCGTACTAGCGGGGCCGAAGCGCAATGAGCAGTTCTTC
v_gene: TRBV7-2; abundance: NA; d_gene: NA; len: 16; j_gene: TRBJ2-3; CDR3aa: CASSLAAATGTDTQYF; CDR3nt: TGTGCCAGCAGCTTAGCGGCAGCTACCGGGACAGATACGCAGTATTTT
v_gene: TRBV18; abundance: few; d_gene: NA; len: 16; j_gene: TRBJ1-3; CDR3aa: CASSQEGPSSGNTIYF; CDR3nt: TGTGCCAGCTCCCAGGAGGGACCCTCCTCTGGAAACACCATATATTTT
v_gene: TRBV6-6; abundance: NA; d_gene: TRBD1; len: 17; j_gene: TRBJ2-7; CDR3aa: CASSLLPTGLSSYEQYF; CDR3nt: TGTGCCAGCAGTCTACTACCGACAGGGTTGAGCTCCTACGAGCAGTACTTC
v_gene: TRBV6-1; abundance: NA; d_gene: NA; len: 16; j_gene: TRBJ1-1; CDR3aa: CASSDWGWGSGPEAFF; CDR3nt: TGTGCCAGCAGTGATTGGGGATGGGGAAGCGGGCCTGAAGCTTTCTTT
v_gene: TRBV28; abundance: NA; d_gene: TRBD2; len: 14; j_gene: TRBJ2-7; CDR3aa: CASSLSGTTYEQYF; CDR3nt: TGTGCCAGCAGTCTCTCCGGGACTACCTACGAGCAGTACTTC
v_gene: TRBV18; abundance: NA; d_gene: NA; len: 17; j_gene: TRBJ1-6; CDR3aa: CASSPPLASSYNSPLHF; CDR3nt: TGTGCCAGCTCACCACCGCTAGCGAGCTCCTATAATTCACCCCTCCACTTT
v_gene: TRBV27; abundance: NA; d_gene: TRBD2; len: 17; j_gene: TRBJ2-5; CDR3aa: CASSRYRTSGRAKTQYF; CDR3nt: TGTGCCAGCAGCCGATACCGGACTAGCGGGAGGGCGAAGACCCAGTACTTC
v_gene: TRBV24-1; abundance: NA; d_gene: TRBD1; len: 12; j_gene: TRBJ1-1; CDR3aa: CATSDWTGAAFF; CDR3nt: TGTGCCACCAGTGATTGGACAGGGGCTGCTTTCTTT
v_gene: TRBV11-1; abundance: NA; d_gene: NA; len: 14; j_gene: TRBJ1-6; CDR3aa: CASSFSNANSPLHF; CDR3nt: TGTGCCAGCAGCTTTTCAAACGCGAATTCACCCCTCCACTTT
v_gene: TRBV7-9; abundance: once; d_gene: TRBD2; len: 16; j_gene: TRBJ2-1; CDR3aa: CASSKGLAGGGGEQFF; CDR3nt: TGTGCCAGCAGCAAGGGACTAGCGGGAGGTGGGGGTGAGCAGTTCTTC
v_gene: TRBV7-3; abundance: NA; d_gene: TRBD2; len: 14; j_gene: TRBJ2-7; CDR3aa: CASSSGTSGQAQYF; CDR3nt: TGTGCCAGCAGCTCCGGGACTAGCGGCCAAGCGCAGTACTTC
v_gene: TRBV9; abundance: NA; d_gene: TRBD2; len: 14; j_gene: TRBJ2-3; CDR3aa: CASSASGNTDTQYF; CDR3nt: TGTGCCAGCAGCGCTAGCGGGAATACAGATACGCAGTATTTT
v_gene: TRBV2; abundance: NA; d_gene: TRBD1; len: 13; j_gene: TRBJ1-5; CDR3aa: CASSDRGRQPQHF; CDR3nt: TGTGCCAGCAGCGACAGGGGAAGACAGCCCCAGCATTTT
v_gene: TRBV6-5; abundance: NA; d_gene: TRBD2; len: 14; j_gene: TRBJ2-3; CDR3aa: CASTSGPSTDTQYF; CDR3nt: TGTGCCAGCACTAGCGGGCCGAGCACAGATACGCAGTATTTT
v_gene: TRBV6-6; abundance: NA; d_gene: NA; len: 14; j_gene: TRBJ2-3; CDR3aa: CASPRRVSTDTQYF; CDR3nt: TGTGCCAGCCCCAGGAGGGTAAGCACAGATACGCAGTATTTT
v_gene: TRBV6-2/TRBV6-3; abundance: NA; d_gene: TRBD2; len: 17; j_gene: TRBJ2-1; CDR3aa: CASSTPTSGALGNEQFF; CDR3nt: TGTGCCAGCAGTACCCCGACTAGCGGGGCGTTAGGAAATGAGCAGTTCTTC
v_gene: TRBV27; abundance: few; d_gene: NA; len: 12; j_gene: TRBJ2-1; CDR3aa: CASSSSGRSQFF; CDR3nt: TGTGCCAGCAGTTCAAGCGGGCGGTCGCAGTTCTTC
v_gene: TRBV9; abundance: NA; d_gene: TRBD1; len: 14; j_gene: TRBJ2-3; CDR3aa: CASSYPDRADTQYF; CDR3nt: TGTGCCAGCAGCTACCCCGACAGGGCGGATACGCAGTATTTT
v_gene: TRBV11-2; abundance: once; d_gene: NA; len: 13; j_gene: TRBJ1-1; CDR3aa: CASSLERGTEAFF; CDR3nt: TGTGCCAGCAGCTTAGAGAGGGGGACTGAAGCTTTCTTT
v_gene: TRBV9; abundance: NA; d_gene: TRBD2; len: 16; j_gene: TRBJ2-1; CDR3aa: CASSARLTGGDNEQFF; CDR3nt: TGTGCCAGCAGCGCCCGACTAACGGGGGGGGACAATGAGCAGTTCTTC
v_gene: TRBV19; abundance: NA; d_gene: NA; len: 17; j_gene: TRBJ2-2; CDR3aa: CASSILAGQGDTGELFF; CDR3nt: TGTGCCAGTAGTATCCTAGCGGGCCAGGGGGACACCGGGGAGCTGTTTTTT
v_gene: TRBV7-8; abundance: NA; d_gene: NA; len: 16; j_gene: TRBJ1-6; CDR3aa: CASSSHLAGLYSPLHF; CDR3nt: TGTGCCAGCAGCTCCCATCTGGCAGGGTTATACTCACCCCTCCACTTT
v_gene: TRBV4-3; abundance: NA; d_gene: TRBD2; len: 16; j_gene: TRBJ2-1; CDR3aa: CASSQPSGGTYNEQFF; CDR3nt: TGCGCCAGCAGCCAACCTAGCGGGGGAACCTACAATGAGCAGTTCTTC
v_gene: TRBV5-1; abundance: few; d_gene: TRBD2; len: 14; j_gene: TRBJ2-1; CDR3aa: CASSQLGGINEQFF; CDR3nt: TGCGCCAGCAGCCAATTGGGGGGGATCAATGAGCAGTTCTTC
v_gene: TRBV18; abundance: once; d_gene: NA; len: 14; j_gene: TRBJ2-7; CDR3aa: CASSPRGEVYEQYF; CDR3nt: TGTGCCAGCTCACCCAGGGGAGAAGTCTACGAGCAGTACTTC
v_gene: TRBV6-5; abundance: NA; d_gene: NA; len: 15; j_gene: TRBJ2-1; CDR3aa: CASSQLAGLYNEQFF; CDR3nt: TGTGCCAGCAGCCAACTAGCAGGTTTGTACAATGAGCAGTTCTTC
v_gene: TRBV6-6; abundance: few; d_gene: NA; len: 13; j_gene: TRBJ1-5; CDR3aa: CASSSDWGQPQHF; CDR3nt: TGTGCCAGCAGTTCGGACTGGGGACAGCCCCAGCATTTT
v_gene: TRBV27; abundance: NA; d_gene: NA; len: 15; j_gene: TRBJ2-5; CDR3aa: CASSLFGGEIGTQYF; CDR3nt: TGTGCCAGCAGTTTATTCGGCGGCGAAATCGGGACCCAGTACTTC
v_gene: TRBV28; abundance: NA; d_gene: NA; len: 15; j_gene: TRBJ1-2; CDR3aa: CASSLAGAQDYGYTF; CDR3nt: TGTGCCAGCAGCCTCGCGGGGGCTCAAGACTATGGCTACACCTTC
v_gene: TRBV7-9; abundance: NA; d_gene: TRBD2; len: 13; j_gene: TRBJ2-1; CDR3aa: CASSNSGRGEQFF; CDR3nt: TGTGCCAGCAGCAATAGCGGGAGAGGGGAGCAGTTCTTC
v_gene: TRBV18; abundance: NA; d_gene: NA; len: 13; j_gene: TRBJ2-7; CDR3aa: CASSPLQGNEQYF; CDR3nt: TGTGCCAGCTCACCACTCCAGGGGAACGAGCAGTACTTC
v_gene: TRBV3-1/TRBV3-2; abundance: few; d_gene: NA; len: 17; j_gene: TRBJ2-6; CDR3aa: CASSLASHRAGANVLTF; CDR3nt: TGTGCCAGCAGCCTCGCATCGCACAGGGCTGGGGCCAACGTCCTGACTTTC
v_gene: TRBV21-1; abundance: NA; d_gene: NA; len: 16; j_gene: TRBJ1-3; CDR3aa: CASSKGGSHSGNTIYF; CDR3nt: TGTGCCAGCAGCAAAGGAGGCAGTCACTCTGGAAACACCATATATTTT
v_gene: TRBV3-1/TRBV3-2; abundance: NA; d_gene: NA; len: 12; j_gene: TRBJ2-5; CDR3aa: CASSQTGETQYF; CDR3nt: TGTGCCAGCAGCCAAACCGGAGAGACCCAGTACTTC
v_gene: TRBV11-2; abundance: NA; d_gene: NA; len: 16; j_gene: TRBJ2-5; CDR3aa: CASSPGTSKWQETQYF; CDR3nt: TGTGCCAGCAGCCCCGGGACATCTAAGTGGCAAGAGACCCAGTACTTC
v_gene: TRBV2; abundance: NA; d_gene: NA; len: 12; j_gene: TRBJ2-5; CDR3aa: CASSTDEGTQYF; CDR3nt: TGTGCCAGCAGTACGGACGAGGGGACCCAGTACTTC
v_gene: TRBV5-4; abundance: NA; d_gene: TRBD2; len: 17; j_gene: TRBJ2-3; CDR3aa: CASSLGASGPAGDTQYF; CDR3nt: TGTGCCAGCAGCTTGGGGGCTAGCGGACCCGCCGGGGATACGCAGTATTTT
v_gene: TRBV18; abundance: NA; d_gene: TRBD1; len: 18; j_gene: TRBJ2-4; CDR3aa: CASSPLPGQGASKNIQYF; CDR3nt: TGTGCCAGCTCACCACTCCCGGGACAGGGGGCGTCCAAAAACATTCAGTACTTC
v_gene: TRBV28; abundance: NA; d_gene: NA; len: 15; j_gene: TRBJ2-6; CDR3aa: CASSNNRAGANVLTF; CDR3nt: TGTGCCAGCAGTAACAACAGAGCTGGGGCCAACGTCCTGACTTTC
v_gene: TRBV6-5; abundance: NA; d_gene: NA; len: 15; j_gene: TRBJ2-7; CDR3aa: CASAGSEALSYEQYF; CDR3nt: TGTGCCAGCGCCGGGTCAGAGGCTTTATCCTACGAGCAGTACTTC
v_gene: TRBV5-1; abundance: few; d_gene: TRBD2; len: 16; j_gene: TRBJ2-3; CDR3aa: CASSLGRTSLTDTQYF; CDR3nt: TGCGCCAGCAGCTTGGGAAGGACTAGCCTCACAGATACGCAGTATTTT
v_gene: TRBV4-2; abundance: few; d_gene: TRBD2; len: 16; j_gene: TRBJ2-1; CDR3aa: CASSQDMSGRISEQFF; CDR3nt: TGTGCCAGCAGCCAAGATATGAGCGGGAGGATCAGTGAGCAGTTCTTC
v_gene: TRBV5-5; abundance: NA; d_gene: TRBD1; len: 17; j_gene: TRBJ1-4; CDR3aa: CASSSWGQQATNEKLFF; CDR3nt: TGTGCCAGCAGCTCCTGGGGACAGCAAGCAACTAATGAAAAACTGTTTTTT
v_gene: TRBV6-6; abundance: NA; d_gene: NA; len: 15; j_gene: TRBJ1-2; CDR3aa: CASSRDRIKVYGYTF; CDR3nt: TGTGCCAGCAGTCGAGACAGGATTAAGGTCTATGGCTACACCTTC
v_gene: TRBV29-1; abundance: few; d_gene: NA; len: 13; j_gene: TRBJ1-2; CDR3aa: CSADSYRGSGYTF; CDR3nt: TGCAGCGCGGATTCTTATAGGGGCTCAGGCTACACCTTC
v_gene: TRBV4-2; abundance: NA; d_gene: NA; len: 19; j_gene: TRBJ1-5; CDR3aa: CASSQEVLGRGGGRQPQHF; CDR3nt: TGTGCCAGCAGCCAAGAGGTCCTCGGACGGGGCGGGGGCCGTCAGCCCCAGCATTTT